This entry is about one T cell receptor (beta chain). The V gene lost 3 bases and the J gene lost 0 bases, with 12 bases spanning the gap. This CDR3 spans 17 amino acids. TCRdb re-called the 5' RACE reads with MiXCR, one entry per CDR3 protein. The sample lists about 360,000 distinct CDR3 sequences; around 15% were seen once. The source of the sample is a study of CD8 T cells in ankylosing spondylitis. The clonotype originates from a male donor with ankylosing spondylitis or in good health (not recorded which). The rearrangement joins TRBV12-3 or TRBV12-4 to TRBJ2-6; no clear D gene. The sequenced material came from blood, either unsorted or a sorted T cell fraction (not recorded which). The CDR3 spells CASSFSPDISGANVLTF. The DNA for the CDR3 is TGTGCCAGCAGTTTTTCCCCTGACATCTCTGGGGCCAACGTCCTGACTTTC.